What follows is one T cell receptor beta chain and its context. The data were taken from a study of blood T cell repertoires in COVID-19. Study details: The origin of the acute and convalescent COVID-19 samples was the United States, Italy and Spain. PBMCs, B-cell-depleted T cells, or T cells were the source of the cDNA or gDNA that made up the material.

V gave up 3 bases and J gave up 4 bases; unmatched junction bases: 7. This CDR3 has 15 amino acids. Germline V lookup: CDR1 KGHSH, CDR2 LQKENI. In the original workflow: Estimation of nucleated cell counts relied on the amplification of reference gene primers. Data came from immunoSEQ multiplex PCR; TCRdb stores just in-frame clones and leaves some out. Clonal size and the V and J genes are those of that table, whereas D and trimming came from the DNA. The table records 250,000 to 350,000 clones, around 84% of them present only once. This TCR derives from a human donor with COVID-19, enrolled during active disease. The donor label of this sample is uncertain. The sample taken for sequencing was peripheral blood. This rearrangement joins TRBV18 to TRBJ2-7, with 9 bases aligning to TRBD2. The CDR3 sequence is CASSPTRTSEYEQYF. The CDR3 DNA sequence: TGTGCCAGCTCACCGACACGGACTAGCGAGTACGAGCAGTACTTC.